This T cell receptor beta chain was documented in a study of T cell clusters in autoimmune cytopenias. The CDR3 totals 14 residues. The germline V gene encodes CDR1 SGHKS and CDR2 YYEKEE (reference sequence). One tube held mixed TRB-A and TRB-B primer pools for touch-down PCR. After re-calling the multiplex PCR reads, TCRdb lists one entry per CDR3 protein, DNA absent. The listing contains 13,000 to 15,000 distinct CDR3 sequences. TRB was amplified from 250 ng of peripheral blood genomic DNA per sample. Specimen: peripheral blood. This receptor was obtained from a human donor with an autoimmune cytopenia or autoimmune hepatitis (not recorded which). This chain joins TRBV5-5 and TRBJ1-3; the TRBD1 assignment by TCRdb is unverifiable without DNA. The CDR3 loop is CASSPAGPESTIYF.